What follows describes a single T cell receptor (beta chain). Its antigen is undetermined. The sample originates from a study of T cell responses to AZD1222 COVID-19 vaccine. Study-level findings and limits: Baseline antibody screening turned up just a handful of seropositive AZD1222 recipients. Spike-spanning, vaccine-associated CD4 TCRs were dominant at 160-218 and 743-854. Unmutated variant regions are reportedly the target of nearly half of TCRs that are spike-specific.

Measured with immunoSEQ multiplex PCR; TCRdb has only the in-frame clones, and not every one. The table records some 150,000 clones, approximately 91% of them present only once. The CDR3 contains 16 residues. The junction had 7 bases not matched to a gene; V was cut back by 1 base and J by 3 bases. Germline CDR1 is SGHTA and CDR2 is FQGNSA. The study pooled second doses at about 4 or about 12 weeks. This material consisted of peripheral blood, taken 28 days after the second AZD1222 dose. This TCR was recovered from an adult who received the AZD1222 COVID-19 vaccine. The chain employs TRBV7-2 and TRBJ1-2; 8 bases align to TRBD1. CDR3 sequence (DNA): TGTGCCAGCAGCTTAGGGGGGCAGGGGGCGGACTATGGCTACACCTTC. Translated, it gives CASSLGGQGADYGYTF.